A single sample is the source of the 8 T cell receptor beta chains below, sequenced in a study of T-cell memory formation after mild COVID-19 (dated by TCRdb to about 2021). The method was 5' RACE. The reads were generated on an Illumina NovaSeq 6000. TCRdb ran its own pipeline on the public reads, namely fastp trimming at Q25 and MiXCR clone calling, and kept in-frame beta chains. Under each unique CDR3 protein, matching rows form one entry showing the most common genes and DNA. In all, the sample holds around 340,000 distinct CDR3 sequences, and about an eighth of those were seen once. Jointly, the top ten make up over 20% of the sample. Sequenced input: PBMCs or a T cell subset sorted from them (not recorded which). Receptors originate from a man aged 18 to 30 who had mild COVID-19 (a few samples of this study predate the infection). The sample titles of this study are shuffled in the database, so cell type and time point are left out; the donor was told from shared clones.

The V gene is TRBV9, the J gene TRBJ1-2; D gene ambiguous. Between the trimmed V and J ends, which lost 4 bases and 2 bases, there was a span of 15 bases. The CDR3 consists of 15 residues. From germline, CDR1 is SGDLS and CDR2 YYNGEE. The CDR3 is CASSSFGRRNYGYTF. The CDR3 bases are TGTGCCAGCAGCTCATTCGGACGGCGAAACTATGGCTACACCTTC. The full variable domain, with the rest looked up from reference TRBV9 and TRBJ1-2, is DSGVTQTPKHLITATGQRVTLRCSPRSGDLSVYWYQQSLDQGLQFLIQYYNGEERAKGNILERFSAQQFPDLHSELNLSSLELGDSALYFCASSSFGRRNYGYTFGSGTRLTVV.

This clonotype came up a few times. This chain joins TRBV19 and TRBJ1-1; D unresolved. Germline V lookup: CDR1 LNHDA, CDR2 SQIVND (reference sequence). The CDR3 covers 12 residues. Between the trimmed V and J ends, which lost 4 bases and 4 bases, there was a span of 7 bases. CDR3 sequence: CASSTGLTEAFF. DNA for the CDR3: TGTGCCAGTAGTACCGGGCTCACTGAAGCTTTCTTT.

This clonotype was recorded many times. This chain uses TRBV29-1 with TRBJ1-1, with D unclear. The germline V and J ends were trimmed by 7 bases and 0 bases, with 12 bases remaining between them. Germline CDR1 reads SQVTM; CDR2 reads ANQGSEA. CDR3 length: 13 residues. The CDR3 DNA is TGCAGCGCGGAAGACGGGATGAACACTGAAGCTTTCTTT. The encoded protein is CSAEDGMNTEAFF.

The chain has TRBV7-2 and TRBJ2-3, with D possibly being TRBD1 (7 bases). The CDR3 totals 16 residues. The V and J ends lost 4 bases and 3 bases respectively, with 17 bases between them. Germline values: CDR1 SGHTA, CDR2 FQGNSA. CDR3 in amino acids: CASSSGIRGVTDTQYF. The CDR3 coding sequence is TGTGCCAGCAGCTCCGGGATCAGGGGGGTAACAGATACGCAGTATTTT.

The CDR3 DNA sequence: TGCGCCAGCAGCCAGGAACTATACAGGACCGTTGAGCAGTTCTTC. Residues: CASSQELYRTVEQFF. This chain connects TRBV4-3 to TRBJ2-1; possibly TRBD1 for D (5 bases). V was clipped by 3 bases and J by 9 bases, with 18 bases between them. The CDR3 has 15 residues. Germline loops: CDR1 LGHNA, CDR2 YSLEER.

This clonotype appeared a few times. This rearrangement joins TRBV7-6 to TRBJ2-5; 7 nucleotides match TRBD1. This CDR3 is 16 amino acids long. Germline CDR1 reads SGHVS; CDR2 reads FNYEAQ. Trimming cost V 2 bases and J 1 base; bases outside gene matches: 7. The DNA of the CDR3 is TGTGCCAGCAGCTTAAAACTCCCAGGGGGCCAAGAGACCCAGTACTTC. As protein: CASSLKLPGGQETQYF. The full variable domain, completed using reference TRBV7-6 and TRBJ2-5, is GAGVSQSPRYKVTKRGQDVALRCDPISGHVSLYWYRQALGQGPEFLTYFNYEAQQDKSGLPNDRFSAERPEGSISTLTIQRTEQRDSAMYRCASSLKLPGGQETQYFGPGTRLLVL.

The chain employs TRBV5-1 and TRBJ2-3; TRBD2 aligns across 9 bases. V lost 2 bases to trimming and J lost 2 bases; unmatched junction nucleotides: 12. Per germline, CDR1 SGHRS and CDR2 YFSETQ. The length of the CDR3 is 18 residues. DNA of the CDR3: TGCGCCAGCAGCTTCCCCTCCCGGGCTAGCGGGGTCACAGATACGCAGTATTTT. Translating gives CASSFPSRASGVTDTQYF.

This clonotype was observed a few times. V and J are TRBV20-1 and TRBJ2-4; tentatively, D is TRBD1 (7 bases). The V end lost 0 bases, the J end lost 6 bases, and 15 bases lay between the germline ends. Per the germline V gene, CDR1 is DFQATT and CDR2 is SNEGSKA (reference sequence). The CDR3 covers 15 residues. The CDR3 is CSARDRRQGGNIQYF. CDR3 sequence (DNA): TGCAGTGCTAGAGATCGGCGGCAGGGGGGAAACATTCAGTACTTC.